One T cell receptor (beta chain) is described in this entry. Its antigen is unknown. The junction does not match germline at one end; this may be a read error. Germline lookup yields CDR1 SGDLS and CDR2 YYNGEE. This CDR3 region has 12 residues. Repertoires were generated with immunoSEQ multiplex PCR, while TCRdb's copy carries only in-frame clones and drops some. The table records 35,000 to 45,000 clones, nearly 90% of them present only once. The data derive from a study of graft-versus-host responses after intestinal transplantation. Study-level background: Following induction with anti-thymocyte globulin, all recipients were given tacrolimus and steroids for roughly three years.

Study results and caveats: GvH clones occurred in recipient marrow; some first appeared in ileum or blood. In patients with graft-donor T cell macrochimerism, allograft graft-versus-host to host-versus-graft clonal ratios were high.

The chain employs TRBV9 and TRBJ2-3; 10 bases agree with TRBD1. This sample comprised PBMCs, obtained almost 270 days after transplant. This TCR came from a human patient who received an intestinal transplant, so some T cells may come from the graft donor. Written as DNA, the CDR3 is TGTGCCAGCAGCGTCGGGGGACAGGGGCTTCATTTT. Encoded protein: CASSVGGQGLHF.